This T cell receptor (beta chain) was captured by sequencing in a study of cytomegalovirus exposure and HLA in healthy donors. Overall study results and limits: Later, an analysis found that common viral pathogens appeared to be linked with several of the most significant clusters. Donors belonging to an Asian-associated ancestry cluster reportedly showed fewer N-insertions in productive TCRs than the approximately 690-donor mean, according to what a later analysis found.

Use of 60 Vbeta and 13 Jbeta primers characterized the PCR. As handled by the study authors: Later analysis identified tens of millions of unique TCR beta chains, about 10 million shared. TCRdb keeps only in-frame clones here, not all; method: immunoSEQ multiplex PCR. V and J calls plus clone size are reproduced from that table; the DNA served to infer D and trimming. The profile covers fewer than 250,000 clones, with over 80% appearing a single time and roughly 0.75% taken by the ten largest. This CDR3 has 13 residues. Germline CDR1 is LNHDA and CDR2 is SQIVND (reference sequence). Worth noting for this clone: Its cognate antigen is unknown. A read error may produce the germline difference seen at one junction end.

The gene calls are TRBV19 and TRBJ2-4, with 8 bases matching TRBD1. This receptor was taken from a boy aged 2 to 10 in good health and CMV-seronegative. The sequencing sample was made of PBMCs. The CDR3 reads CATSNSGGNIQYF. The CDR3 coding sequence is TGTGCCACTAGTAATTCAGGGGGCAACATTCAGTACTTC. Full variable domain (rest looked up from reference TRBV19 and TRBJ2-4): DGGITQSPKYLFRKEGQNVTLSCEQNLNHDAMYWYRQDPGQGLRLIYYSQIVNDFQKGDIAEGYSVSREKKESFPLTVTSAQKNPTAFYLCATSNSGGNIQYFGAGTRLSVL.